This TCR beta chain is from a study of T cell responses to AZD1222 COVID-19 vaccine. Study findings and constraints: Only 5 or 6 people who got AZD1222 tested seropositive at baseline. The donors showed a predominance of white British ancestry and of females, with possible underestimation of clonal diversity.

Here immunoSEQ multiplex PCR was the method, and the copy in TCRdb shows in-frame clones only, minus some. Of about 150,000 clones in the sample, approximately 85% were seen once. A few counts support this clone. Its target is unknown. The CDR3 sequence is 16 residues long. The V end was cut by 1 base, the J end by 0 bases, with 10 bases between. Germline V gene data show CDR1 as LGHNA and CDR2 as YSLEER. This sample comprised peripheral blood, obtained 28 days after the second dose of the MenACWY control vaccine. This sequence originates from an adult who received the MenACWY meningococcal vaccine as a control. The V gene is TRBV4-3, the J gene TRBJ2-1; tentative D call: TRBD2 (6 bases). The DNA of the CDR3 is TGCGCCAGCAGCCAAGCCAGCGGGTTCTCCTACAATGAGCAGTTCTTC. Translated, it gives CASSQASGFSYNEQFF.